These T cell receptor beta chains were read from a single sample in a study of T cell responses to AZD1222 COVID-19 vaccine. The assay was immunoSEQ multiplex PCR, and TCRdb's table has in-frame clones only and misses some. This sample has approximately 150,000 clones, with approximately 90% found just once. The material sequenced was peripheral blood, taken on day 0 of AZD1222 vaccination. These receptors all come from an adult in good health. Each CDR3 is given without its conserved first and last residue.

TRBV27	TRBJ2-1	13	ASSLWAGDYNEQF
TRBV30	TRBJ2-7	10	ACRDRGYEQY
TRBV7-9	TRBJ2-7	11	ASSLRPTYEQY
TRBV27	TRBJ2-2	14	ASSSTGTGWVGELF
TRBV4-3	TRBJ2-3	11	ASSQTSVDTQY
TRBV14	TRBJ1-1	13	ASSQIGGLNTEAF
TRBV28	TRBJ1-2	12	ASSLVQGVYGYT
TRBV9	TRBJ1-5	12	ASSPRGRGQPQH
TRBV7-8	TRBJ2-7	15	ASSLPEGGPPSYEQY
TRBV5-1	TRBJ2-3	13	ASSLGQGRTDTQY
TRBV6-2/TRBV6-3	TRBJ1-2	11	ASSIQGAYGYT
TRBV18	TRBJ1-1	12	ASSPAGQSIYAF
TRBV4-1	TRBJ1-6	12	ASSQAMGNSPLH
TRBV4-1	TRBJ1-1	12	ASSQDRITTEAF
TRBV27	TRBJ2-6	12	ASKEFSGANVLT
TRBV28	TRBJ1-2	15	ASSLGAGGRGIYGYT
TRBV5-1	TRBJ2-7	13	ASSYLAGGIGEQY
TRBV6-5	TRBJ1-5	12	ASSLGTGEKPQH
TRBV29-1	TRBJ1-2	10	SVEGAAYGYT
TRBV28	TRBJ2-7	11	ASSLLQAYEQY
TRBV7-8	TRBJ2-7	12	ASSSRTSPDEQY
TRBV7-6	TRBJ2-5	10	ASSGQKGTQY
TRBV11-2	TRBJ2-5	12	ASSPGLAQETQY
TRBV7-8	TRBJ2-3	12	ASSAEGRTDTQY
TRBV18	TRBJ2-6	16	ASSPQGTGSPGANVLT
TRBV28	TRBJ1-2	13	ASRYRDRALSGYT
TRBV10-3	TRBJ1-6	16	AISESLMGEGVDSPLH
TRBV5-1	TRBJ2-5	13	ASSSGRDLKETQY
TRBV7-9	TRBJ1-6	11	ASSSHGDSPLH
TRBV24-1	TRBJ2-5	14	ATSDPGSGRGETQY
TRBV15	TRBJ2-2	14	ATSRGGRGGTGELF
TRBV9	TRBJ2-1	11	ASGTSAHNEQF
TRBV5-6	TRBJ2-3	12	ASSIGDNTDTQY
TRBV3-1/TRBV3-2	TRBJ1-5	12	ASSQTHSNQPQH
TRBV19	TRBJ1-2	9	ASTGLRGYT
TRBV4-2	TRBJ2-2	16	ASSQAPSGSTNTGELF
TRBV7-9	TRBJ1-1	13	ASTPVRARVTEAF
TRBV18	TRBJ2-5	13	ASSPTTGRQETQY
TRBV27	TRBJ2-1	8	ASLNNEQF
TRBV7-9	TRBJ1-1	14	ASSLELGRGDTEAF
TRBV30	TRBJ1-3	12	AWTHGGSGNTIY
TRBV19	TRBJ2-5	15	ASSPRARTSGSKTQY
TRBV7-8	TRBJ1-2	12	ASSLGQTNYGYT
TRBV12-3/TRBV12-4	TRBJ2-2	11	ASRNAGTGELF
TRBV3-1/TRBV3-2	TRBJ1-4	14	ASSRVRGGTNEKLF
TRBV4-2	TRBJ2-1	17	ASSQVSQVTSGRGNEQF
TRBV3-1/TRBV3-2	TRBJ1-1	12	ASSQRSGNTEAF
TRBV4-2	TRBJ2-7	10	ASSPRWGEQY
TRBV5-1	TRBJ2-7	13	ASSLVSGSTYEQY
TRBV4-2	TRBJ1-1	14	ASSPGQGPRSTEAF
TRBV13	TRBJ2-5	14	ASSPSRTGLQETQY
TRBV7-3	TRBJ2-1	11	ASSLTTDNEQF
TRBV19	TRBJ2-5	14	ASSLTSGRAIETQY
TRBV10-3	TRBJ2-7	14	AISGRTGQTSYEQY
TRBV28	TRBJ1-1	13	ASSLDRGMNTEAF
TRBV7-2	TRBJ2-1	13	ASSPPGLSYNEQF